This T cell receptor beta chain is drawn from a study of cytomegalovirus exposure and HLA in healthy donors (dated by TCRdb to the late 2010s). Broadly, across the study: According to an earlier analysis of around 600 of the donors, about 180 million T cells yielded over 90 million unique TCR beta sequences and more than 250 Gb of sequence data. Rather than drawing on any new phenotypic data, the later analysis identified candidate immune exposures from TCR beta sequences and the way those sequences occurred across donors. Typing coverage varied by locus: roughly 629-640 donors for A, B, C, DRB1 and DQB1; under 550 for DQA1; some 610 for DPA1; around 450 for DPB1. The study combined high-throughput TCR immunosequencing, statistical association of individual TCRs with disease status, and machine learning to predict cytomegalovirus infection status. Several DR-DQ haplotypes were handled as single units for association and clustering, since linkage in the cohort was strong. Both class I and class II loci were covered by HLA typing, at four-digit resolution. About 310 gigabases of sequencing data and 70 million to 100 million unique TCR sequences were included in an early release covering 550 to 800 HLA-typed donors. A later analysis re-analyzed previously published TCR beta repertoires from 666 donors and added high-resolution HLA genotyping to study TCR occurrence patterns. All discovery cohort repertoires had been generated using a single sequencing platform. Donor age, sex, ethnicity and CMV serostatus were compiled together with the repertoire data. Besides the first cohort of 500 to 700 subjects, a separate validation cohort made up of about 120 different subjects was used. Among roughly 400 genotyped donors of the cohort, an average of about 240,000 unique TCR beta nucleotide sequences were sequenced per donor, roughly 20% of them non-productive. A later genetic analysis used genome-wide SNP genotypes for about 60% of the roughly 700 donors, treating that subset as a discovery cohort. An earlier analysis of 500 to 650 of the donors applied high-throughput TCR beta sequencing to assess whether each TCR beta V gene segment acted as functional or pseudogenic. Among the approximately 430 genotyped donors, around 81% belonged to the genetic ancestry cluster associated with self-reported Caucasian donors. The study was designed to test whether signatures of past pathogen exposure could be identified by cataloging public T cell receptors. The study profiled the T cell repertoires of about 640 subjects by immunosequencing and related them to cytomegalovirus serostatus.

Points on this clone: No antigen is known for it.

The protocol used for the library was the immunoSEQ multiplex PCR assay. The multiplex PCR relied on a mix of 60 forward primers for TCR Vbeta segments and 13 reverse primers for TCR Jbeta segments. The CDR3 region of rearranged TCR beta genes was amplified from genomic DNA by a multiplex PCR assay. The Illumina HiSeq System was used to sequence the amplified TCR beta libraries as 87-base-pair reads. Under the source paper's analysis protocol: Across the 670 or so repertoires, a later analysis counted roughly 84 million unique TCR beta chains, some 11 million of which were shared by at least two donors. Raw reads were error-corrected and collapsed into unique sequences with a nearest-neighbor algorithm that merged closely related sequences to remove PCR and sequencing errors. CDR3 sequences were aligned to IMGT reference sequences to assign V, D and J gene segments. For a sequence to be retained, a match of at least six nucleotides was required to both a V gene segment and a J gene segment. A rearrangement was called productive if the CDR3 had no stop codons and remained in frame with V and J, and every other rearrangement was called non-productive. CDR3 was defined according to IMGT convention as the region running from the second conserved V-encoded cysteine to the conserved J-encoded phenylalanine. The earlier analysis of 587 of the donors excluded any sequence lacking an unambiguous match to a single V gene segment. In an earlier analysis of about 590 of the donors, a V segment was called functional when productive rearrangements were above 56.7%, and segregating when the standard deviation between donors exceeded 5%. To diagnose cytomegalovirus status from the catalog of TCR beta chain sequences, a statistical classification framework was built. In a later analysis, TCR nucleotide sequences were compared against IMGT/GENE-DB human TR gene sequences so that V and J genes could be assigned. Using the TCRdist pipeline, a later analysis assigned CDR3 sequences along with most-parsimonious VDJ recombination scenarios. In a later analysis, every TCR beta chain was defined by the combination of its CDR3 amino acid sequence and its V-gene family, and reads without a unique V-gene family were dropped. To address suspected cross-contamination and a sequencing artifact, a later analysis removed 592 highly shared, low-generation-probability nucleotide sequences. In a later analysis, a clonal expansion index for each public chain was calculated from normalized within-repertoire ranks of inferred template counts. A later analysis computed generation probabilities with a VDJ recombination model fitted to out-of-frame rearrangements, and checked the results against IGoR. A later analysis scored TCR-TCR, TCR-HLA and TCR-CMV co-occurrence with hypergeometric tests, applying a repertoire-size bias correction to TCR pairs. False discovery rates were estimated in a later analysis by permuting HLA or CMV assignments 20 times. In a later analysis, co-occurring TCRs were grouped with DBSCAN, and TCRdist sequence similarity was added when clustering was performed within HLA-allele-positive subsets. Repertoires with fewer than 30,000 or more than 120,000 public chains were left out of co-occurrence clustering, as were about five repertoires with anomalous nucleotide sharing. TCRdb re-hosts the immuneACCESS table, in-frame sequences only. Its copies lack some clones; in the studies checked, an unresolved V gene accounts for under half of them, and the cause for the rest is not known. The V and J calls and clone size come from that table; D and trimming were worked out from the DNA. For this sample, the table gives about 53,000 clones. About 2.1% of the sample belongs to the ten largest clones.

Per the germline V gene (reference sequence), SGHNT is the CDR1 and YYREEE is the CDR2. V drops 0 bases and J drops 5 bases, leaving 17 bases in between. CDR3 length: 16 amino acids, cysteine to phenylalanine. Kept here is only the CDR3 DNA, which spans 48 bases and is read in frame from base 1. The cohort consisted of 600 to 750 healthy bone marrow donors. At the time of sampling, every cohort member was nominally healthy, though immune exposures that went unrecorded were likely present. The donor was CMV seronegative and was included in the group of approximately 350 seronegative cohort members. A peripheral blood sample was collected from each donor, and TCR beta sequencing was performed on peripheral blood mononuclear cells. Genomic DNA was extracted from the blood cell samples with the Qiagen DNeasy Blood Extraction Kit. Overall results and qualifications from the work: A later analysis found that HLA-associated TCR beta chains were more clonally expanded and had lower generation probabilities than equally common non-associated chains. The authors suggested that the approach could potentially be extended to other disease states and immunological phenotypes. A later analysis found that TCR association rates varied across HLA loci, with DRB1 alleles showing the most associated TCRs and HLA-C alleles the fewest. A later analysis reported that several top co-occurrence clusters appeared linked to parvovirus B19, influenza, CMV and Epstein-Barr virus. HLA typing was unavailable for some donors at each locus, so association tests used only the typed subset. Some IMGT-functional V segments, including TRBV6-2 and TRBV6-3, could not be distinguished by the 87-base-pair reads and were therefore excluded. Cytomegalovirus status was reported to be diagnosed by the classifier with high specificity and sensitivity in both the original and validation cohorts. A later analysis found that most CMV-associated TCR beta chains appeared HLA-restricted, with HLA associations seemingly driven largely by CMV exposure. An association between a missense DCLRE1C variant and V-gene and J-gene trimming of TCR beta chains was found in a later genetic analysis and replicated in an independent cohort. In a later genetic analysis, fewer N-insertions in productive TCRs were reported among donors in an Asian-associated ancestry cluster than the approximately 710-donor mean. Strong co-occurrence of HLA alleles, especially DR and DQ, made assigning TCR associations to individual alleles difficult. A further reported finding was that TCR beta sequences accurately predicted the HLA-A and HLA-B alleles for most subjects in the first cohort. Immune exposure information for the cohort was limited to CMV serostatus. Correlated functional status among segregating V segments might be attributable to linkage disequilibrium, but an unknown experimental factor could not be ruled out. An earlier analysis of approximately 500 of the donors showed that most TCR beta V segments appeared in productive rearrangements either about 87% or about 30% of the time, which broadly matched IMGT annotations. The cohort was sequenced for TCR beta chains only, and without alpha or paired-chain data the features that could be detected were limited. Sequencing depth was assumed to be roughly uniform across donors in the presence/absence analyses, though that assumption may not hold. A group of highly shared sequence variants was considered likely to be a technical artifact of the sequencing pipeline. In vitro tests confirmed that a few of the cytomegalovirus-associated TCR beta chains recognize cytomegalovirus antigens. In the study, approximately 160 TCR beta chains were listed as associated with cytomegalovirus. While some public TCRs were present in many individuals, most TCR sequences turned up only very rarely across donors. Over 15 rarely observed V segments, including chromosome 9 orphons, were excluded from the earlier analysis of some 590 of the donors because counts were too low. Specific HLA alleles were associated with about 17,000 TCR beta sequences at a false discovery rate of 0.05 in a later analysis.

This clonotype was obtained from a woman aged 18-35 years in good health and CMV-seronegative. The source material was PBMCs. Recombination linked TRBV5-4 to TRBJ1-1; TRBD1 is a weak D gene call, 5 bases matching. The DNA is as follows: TGTGCCAGCAGCTTGGAGGCAGGGAGGGACCCTACTGAAGCTTTCTTT. Its protein is CASSLEAGRDPTEAFF.